These 15 T cell receptor beta chains came from one sample sequenced in a study of T cell responses to AZD1222 COVID-19 vaccine (dated by TCRdb to 2020 to 2022). The time point label here, explained by the study, means: about 28 days (+/-7) after the second vaccine dose. The receptor library was made with the immunoSEQ multiplex PCR assay. Sourced from immuneACCESS, this table was stored by TCRdb with only in-frame sequences that have V and J called. A share of the clones is absent; for the studies checked, an unresolved V gene accounts for under half, and the remainder has no known explanation. This sample comprises tens of thousands of clones, 70% to 90% of them detected only once. Around 3.5% of the sample comes from the top ten. The source material was peripheral blood, sampled 28 days after the second AZD1222 dose. All receptors come from an adult who received the AZD1222 COVID-19 vaccine.

This clone was recorded only once. The V gene is TRBV20-1, the J gene TRBJ2-7; D is unresolved. Per the germline V gene, CDR1 is DFQATT and CDR2 is SNEGSKA (reference sequence). This CDR3 spans 11 amino acids. V lost 6 bases to trimming and J lost 2 bases, with 8 bases between them. The CDR3 loop is CSADRTYEQYF. In DNA form, the CDR3 reads TGCAGTGCGGACCGAACCTACGAGCAGTACTTC.

V usage is TRBV24-1 and J usage is TRBJ1-1, with D possibly matching TRBD1 (5 bases). Germline V lookup: CDR1 KGHDR, CDR2 SFDVKD. The CDR3 extends over 13 amino acids. V gave up 7 bases and J gave up 3 bases, with 11 bases separating them. CDR3 DNA sequence: TGTGCCACCAGGGGGGGTGGTGACACTGAAGCTTTCTTT. Protein: CATRGGGDTEAFF.

The chain joins TRBV7-7 to TRBJ2-2; D may be TRBD1 or TRBD2 (6 bases each). V gave up 10 bases and J gave up 6 bases, with 24 bases separating them. Germline lookup yields CDR1 SSHAT and CDR2 FNYEAQ (reference sequence). CDR3 size: 16 residues. The CDR3 DNA is TGTGCCATCGGAACGGGTAGCCGGGGGCTGGCCGGGGAGCTGTTTTTT. It encodes CAIGTGSRGLAGELFF.

This chain links TRBV7-3 with TRBJ2-2; 8 nucleotides match TRBD2. The CDR3 spans 16 residues. V shed 0 bases and J 5 bases; nucleotides not matched to a gene: 5. Germline loops: CDR1 SGHTA, CDR2 FQGTGA. This CDR3 reads CASSLTSGSGTGELFF. Written as DNA, the CDR3 is TGTGCCAGCAGCTTAACAAGCGGGAGTGGAACCGGGGAGCTGTTTTTT. The full variable domain, with the rest looked up from reference TRBV7-3 and TRBJ2-2, is GAGVSQTPSNKVTEKGKYVELRCDPISGHTALYWYRQSLGQGPEFLIYFQGTGAADDSGLPNDRFFAVRPEGSVSTLKIQRTERGDSAVYLCASSLTSGSGTGELFFGEGSRLTVL.

This clone was detected only once. V gene TRBV28 combines with J gene TRBJ1-3, with D possibly being TRBD1 (5 bases). The CDR3 has 16 amino acids. Germline-derived CDR1 and CDR2 are MDHEN and SYDVKM. Deletions cut 2 bases from V and 0 bases from J, with 11 bases between. CDR3 residues: CASSLRGRLSGNTIYF. CDR3 nucleotides: TGTGCCAGCAGTTTAAGGGGACGGCTCTCTGGAAACACCATATATTTT.

The gene calls are TRBV10-1 and TRBJ2-1, with D possibly matching TRBD2 (6 bases). The germline gives CDR1 WNHNN, CDR2 SYGVQD (reference sequence). The CDR3 spans 14 residues. Trimming removed 0 bases from V and 4 bases from J, with 7 bases in between. The CDR3 DNA is TGCGCCAGCAGTGAGTCGGCGGGATACAATGAGCAGTTCTTC. Amino acid sequence: CASSESAGYNEQFF.

The J gene is TRBJ2-2, the V gene TRBV9; D call uncertain. V was pared by 1 base and J by 4 bases, with 8 bases between. CDR1 and CDR2 (germline): SGDLS, YYNGEE. The length of the CDR3 is 14 residues. The CDR3 DNA follows: TGTGCCAGCAGCGTATCCTGGGGCACCGGGGAGCTGTTTTTT. Its translation is CASSVSWGTGELFF.

V is TRBV19 and J is TRBJ1-1; weak D call: TRBD1 (5 bases). V was clipped by 5 bases and J by 2 bases, with 15 bases between them. This CDR3 is built from 15 residues. Germline V gene data show CDR1 as LNHDA and CDR2 as SQIVND (reference sequence). The CDR3 spells CASSPGTPVNTEAFF. In nucleotides, the CDR3 is TGTGCCAGTAGTCCCGGGACGCCGGTAAACACTGAAGCTTTCTTT.

CDR3 sequence: CASSLAGTVNSPLHF. The DNA for the CDR3 is TGCGCCAGCAGCTTGGCCGGGACCGTCAATTCACCCCTCCACTTT. V and J are TRBV5-1 and TRBJ1-6; D is possibly TRBD1 (5 bases). Germline assignment: CDR1 SGHRS and CDR2 YFSETQ. The V and J ends lost 0 bases and 7 bases respectively, with 11 bases between them. This CDR3 is built from 15 residues.

The chain has TRBV5-1 and TRBJ2-1; TRBD2 matches at 11 bases. The CDR3 has 16 amino acids. CDR1 SGHRS and CDR2 YFSETQ come from the germline V gene. Unmatched junction bases numbered 1, after V lost 2 bases and J lost 0 bases. This chain's CDR3 is CASSLTSGSSYNEQFF. The DNA of the CDR3 is TGCGCCAGCAGCTTAACTAGCGGGAGCTCCTACAATGAGCAGTTCTTC.

V usage is TRBV15 and J usage is TRBJ1-5; 9 nucleotides match TRBD1. Germline CDR1 and CDR2: LNHNV and YYDKDF (reference sequence). This CDR3 is 17 amino acids long. After removal of 0 bases from V and 5 bases from J, the junction contained 8 bases not matched to a gene. CDR3 region: CATSRDKAGTGYQPQHF. The CDR3 coding sequence is TGTGCCACCAGCAGAGATAAGGCCGGGACAGGGTATCAGCCCCAGCATTTT.

The V gene is TRBV5-6, the J gene TRBJ1-5, with D possibly being TRBD1 (5 bases). The germline gives CDR1 SGHDT, CDR2 YYEEEE. There are 14 residues in the CDR3. Between the trimmed V and J ends, which lost 2 bases and 5 bases, there was a span of 11 bases. CDR3 region: CASSFWDVDQPQHF. As DNA, the CDR3 is TGTGCCAGCAGCTTCTGGGACGTCGATCAGCCCCAGCATTTT.

This rearrangement joins TRBV7-2 to TRBJ2-3; 11 positions match TRBD2. Germline CDR1 and CDR2: SGHTA and FQGNSA. This CDR3 contains 17 residues. The trim removed 3 bases at V and 7 bases at J, leaving 12 bases unmatched. The CDR3 spells CASSFQLAGDWRNTQYF. CDR3 sequence (DNA): TGTGCCAGCAGCTTCCAACTAGCGGGAGATTGGAGGAATACGCAGTATTTT.

The chain couples TRBV19 to TRBJ1-5; no clear D. The germline V and J ends were trimmed by 3 bases and 0 bases, with 9 bases remaining between them. Germline values: CDR1 LNHDA, CDR2 SQIVND (reference sequence). The CDR3 runs 15 residues. The CDR3 loop is CASSIWEYSNQPQHF. The DNA of the CDR3 is TGTGCCAGTAGTATCTGGGAATATAGCAATCAGCCCCAGCATTTT.

This clone came up once. The chain employs TRBV5-1 and TRBJ1-2; the D gene is possibly TRBD1 (6 bases). Trimming took 2 bases from V and 3 from J, leaving 11 bases between them. The CDR3 has 14 amino acids. CDR1 SGHRS and CDR2 YFSETQ come from the germline V gene. The CDR3 here is CASSFGGRDYGYTF. The DNA of the CDR3 is TGCGCCAGCAGCTTCGGGGGCAGGGACTATGGCTACACCTTC.